This T cell receptor beta chain was profiled in a study of cytomegalovirus exposure and HLA in healthy donors (dated by TCRdb to 2015 to 2018). About the study as a whole: A later analysis indicated that the 130 or so validation repertoires were generated on the platform also employed for the 670 or so repertoires of the first cohort. Along with the approximately 620-subject first cohort, a separate validation cohort of over a hundred different subjects was used. To predict cytomegalovirus infection status, the study combined high-throughput TCR immunosequencing, statistical association of individual TCRs with disease status, and machine learning. The study was designed to test whether signatures of past pathogen exposure could be identified by cataloging public T cell receptors. Findings and caveats that apply to the study as a whole: The study listed 150 to 200 TCR beta chains as associated with cytomegalovirus. The authors suggested that the approach could potentially be extended to other disease states and immunological phenotypes. The validation cohort had no HLA typing available for a later analysis, so co-occurrence within that cohort was assessed over all 120 or so repertoires. In a later analysis, TCRs clustered in the first cohort were found to also tend to co-occur in the roughly 110 validation repertoires, with 94% of cluster scores above 0. The classifier was reported to diagnose cytomegalovirus status with high specificity and sensitivity in both the original and validation cohorts. Across donors, most TCR sequences were observed very rarely, whereas some public TCRs were present in many individuals. In vitro tests confirmed that a few of the cytomegalovirus-associated TCR beta chains recognize cytomegalovirus antigens.

The library was made by the immunoSEQ multiplex PCR assay. On the study's bioinformatics: A statistical classification framework was built to diagnose cytomegalovirus status from the catalog of TCR beta chain sequences. What TCRdb holds here is the immuneACCESS table cut down to in-frame rearrangements. Part of the clones is not present; checked against another copy, under half of the missing clones reflect an unresolved V gene, and the others are unexplained. That table is the source of V, J and clone size, and D and trimming were worked out from the DNA. This sample gives about 49,000 clones in total; almost 95% of them show up just once. Together, the top ten hold 1.4% to 1.5% of the sample. The germline V gene sets CDR1 to MDHEN and CDR2 to SYDVKM. The CDR3, from cysteine to phenylalanine, totals 18 residues. Only the CDR3 portion is preserved as DNA: 54 bases, with reading frame beginning at the first base. Trimming accounts for 2 bases at V and 2 bases at J, while the number of junction bases matched to no gene is 11.

The donors belonged to the validation cohort of 90 to 150 subjects, which was separate from the approximately 700-subject first cohort. In regard to this clone: Its recognized antigen is unknown. Per-base quality was not reported, and no clone a single base away is much larger than it.

The origin of this receptor is a man between 18 and 35 years old in good health and CMV-seronegative. The sample consisted of PBMCs. In this chain, TRBV28 is recombined with TRBJ2-1; TRBD2 agrees with 8 junctional bases. The sequenced DNA: TGTGCCAGCAGTTTAGCCGTATCCCGGACTAGCCCCTACAATGAGCAGTTCTTC. Protein translation: CASSLAVSRTSPYNEQFF.